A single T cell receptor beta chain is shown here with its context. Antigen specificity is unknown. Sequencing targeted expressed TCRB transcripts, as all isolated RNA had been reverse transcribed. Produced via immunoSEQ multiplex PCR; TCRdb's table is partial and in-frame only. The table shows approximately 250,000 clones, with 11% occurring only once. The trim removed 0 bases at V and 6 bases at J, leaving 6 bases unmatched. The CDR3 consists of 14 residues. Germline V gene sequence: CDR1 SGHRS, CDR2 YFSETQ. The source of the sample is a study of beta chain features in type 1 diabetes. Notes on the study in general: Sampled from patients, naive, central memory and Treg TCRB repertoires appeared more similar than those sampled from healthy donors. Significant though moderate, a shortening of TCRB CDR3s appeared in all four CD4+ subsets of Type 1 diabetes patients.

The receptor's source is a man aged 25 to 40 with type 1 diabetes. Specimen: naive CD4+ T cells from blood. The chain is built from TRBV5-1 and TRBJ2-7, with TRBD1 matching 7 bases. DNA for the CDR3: TGCGCCAGCAGCTTGGTAGGCTGGGACAGCGAGCAGTACTTC. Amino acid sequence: CASSLVGWDSEQYF.